This passage covers 3 T cell receptor beta chains from one sample sequenced in a study of T-cell reconstitution after alpha-beta-depleted transplantation in children. Preparation of the TCRbeta library involved a method that used unique molecular identifiers. TCRdb called the PCR reads again in MiXCR, with one record for every CDR3 protein. The sample records about 610,000 distinct CDR3 sequences, roughly a tenth being singletons. Sample: PBMCs from the stem cell graft donor, taken from the stem cell graft. The origin of the receptors is a human donor who donated a stem cell graft to a child with acute myeloid leukemia.

The V and J genes are TRBV27 and TRBJ1-2; D might be TRBD1 (5 bases). The germline V and J ends were trimmed by 3 bases and 1 base, with 15 bases remaining between them. Germline V gives CDR1 MNHEY, CDR2 SMNVEV (reference sequence). This CDR3 has 16 amino acids. For the CDR3, the DNA is TGTGCCAGCAGTTTTCTCCGTCCGACAGATAACTATGGCTACACCTTC. This codes for CASSFLRPTDNYGYTF.

This clonotype was counted many times. The chain is built from TRBV24-1 and TRBJ2-2, with unresolved D. The V end was cut by 5 bases, the J end by 3 bases, with 3 bases between. CDR1 and CDR2 (germline): KGHDR, SFDVKD. The CDR3 is 12 residues long. The CDR3 nucleotides are TGTGCCACCAGTGGGTACACCGGGGAGCTGTTTTTT. Translated: CATSGYTGELFF.

V usage is TRBV6-1 and J usage is TRBJ2-2, with TRBD2 matching 8 bases. Trimming cost V 1 base and J 6 bases; bases outside gene matches: 7. The CDR3 consists of 16 residues. The germline V gene has CDR1 MNHNS and CDR2 SASEGT. CDR3 sequence (DNA): TGTGCCAGCAGTGAAGAAGCGGGAGCGAGGGCCGGGGAGCTGTTTTTT. It is translated as CASSEEAGARAGELFF.